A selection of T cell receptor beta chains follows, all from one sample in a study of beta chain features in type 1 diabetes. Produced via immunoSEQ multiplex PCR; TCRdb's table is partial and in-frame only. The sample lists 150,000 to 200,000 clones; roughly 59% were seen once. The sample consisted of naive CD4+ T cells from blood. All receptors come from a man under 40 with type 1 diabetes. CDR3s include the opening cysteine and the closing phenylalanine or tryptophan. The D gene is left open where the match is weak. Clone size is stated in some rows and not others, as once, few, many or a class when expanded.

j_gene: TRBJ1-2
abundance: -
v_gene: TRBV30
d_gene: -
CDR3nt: TGTGCCTGGAGTGCTGGACAGGGCTACACCTTC
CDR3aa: CAWSAGQGYTF

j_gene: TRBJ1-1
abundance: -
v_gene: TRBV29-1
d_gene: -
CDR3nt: TGCAGCGTACACCCAACGAACACTGAAGCTTTCTTT
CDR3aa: CSVHPTNTEAFF

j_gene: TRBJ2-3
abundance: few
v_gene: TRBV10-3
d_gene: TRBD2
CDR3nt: TGTGCCATCACTGGTGGTAGCGGGAACACAGATACGCAGTATTTT
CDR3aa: CAITGGSGNTDTQYF

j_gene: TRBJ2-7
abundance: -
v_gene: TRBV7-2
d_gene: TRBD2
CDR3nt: TGTGCCAGCAGCCCCACTGTGACTAGCGGGGCCGAGCAGTACTTC
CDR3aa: CASSPTVTSGAEQYF

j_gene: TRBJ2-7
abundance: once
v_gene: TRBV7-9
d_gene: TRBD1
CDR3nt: TGTGCCAGCGGCGACAGGGGCGCCTACGAGCAGTACTTC
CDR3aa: CASGDRGAYEQYF

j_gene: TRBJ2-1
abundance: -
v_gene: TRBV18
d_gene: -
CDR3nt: TGTGCCAGCTCACAAAGTGAGACAGGACTATACAATGAGCAGTTCTTC
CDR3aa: CASSQSETGLYNEQFF

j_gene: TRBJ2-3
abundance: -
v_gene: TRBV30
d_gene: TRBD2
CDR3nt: TGTGCCTGGAGTTTCTTCATCACTAGCGGGGGGGCAGATACGCAGTATTTT
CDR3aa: CAWSFFITSGGADTQYF

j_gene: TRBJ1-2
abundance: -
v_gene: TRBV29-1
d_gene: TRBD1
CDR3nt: TGCAGCGTTGATGCACAGGGGGGACAGGGCTATGGCTACACCTTC
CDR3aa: CSVDAQGGQGYGYTF

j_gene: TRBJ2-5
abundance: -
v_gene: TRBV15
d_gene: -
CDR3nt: TGTGCCACCAGCAGAGCTTCGGTGGCAGCCCTGGAGACCCAGTACTTC
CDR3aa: CATSRASVAALETQYF

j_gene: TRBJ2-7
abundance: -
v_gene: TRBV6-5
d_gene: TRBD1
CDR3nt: TGTGCCAGCAGTACAAACAGGGGAGCCTACGAGCAGTACTTC
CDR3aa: CASSTNRGAYEQYF

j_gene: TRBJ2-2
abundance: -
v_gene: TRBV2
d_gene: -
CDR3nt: TGTGCCAGCACGTCTCAAGAAAACACCGGGGAGCTGTTTTTT
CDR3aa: CASTSQENTGELFF

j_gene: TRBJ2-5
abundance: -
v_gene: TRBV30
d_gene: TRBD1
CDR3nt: TGTGCCTGGAGTGGCACAGGGGGCTGGGGGACCCAGTACTTC
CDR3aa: CAWSGTGGWGTQYF

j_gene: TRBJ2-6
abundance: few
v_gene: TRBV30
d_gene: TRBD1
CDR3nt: TGTGCCTGGAGACCCCTTTCCGGGACAGCCTCTGGGGCCAACGTCCTGACTTTC
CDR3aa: CAWRPLSGTASGANVLTF

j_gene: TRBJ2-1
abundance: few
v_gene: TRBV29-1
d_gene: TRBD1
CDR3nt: TGCAGCGCCGGACAGGGGGATTACAATGAGCAGTTCTTC
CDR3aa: CSAGQGDYNEQFF

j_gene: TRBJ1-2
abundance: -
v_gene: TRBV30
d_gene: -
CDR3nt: TGTGCCTGGAGCCGTTTGGGGCATGGCTACACCTTC
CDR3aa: CAWSRLGHGYTF